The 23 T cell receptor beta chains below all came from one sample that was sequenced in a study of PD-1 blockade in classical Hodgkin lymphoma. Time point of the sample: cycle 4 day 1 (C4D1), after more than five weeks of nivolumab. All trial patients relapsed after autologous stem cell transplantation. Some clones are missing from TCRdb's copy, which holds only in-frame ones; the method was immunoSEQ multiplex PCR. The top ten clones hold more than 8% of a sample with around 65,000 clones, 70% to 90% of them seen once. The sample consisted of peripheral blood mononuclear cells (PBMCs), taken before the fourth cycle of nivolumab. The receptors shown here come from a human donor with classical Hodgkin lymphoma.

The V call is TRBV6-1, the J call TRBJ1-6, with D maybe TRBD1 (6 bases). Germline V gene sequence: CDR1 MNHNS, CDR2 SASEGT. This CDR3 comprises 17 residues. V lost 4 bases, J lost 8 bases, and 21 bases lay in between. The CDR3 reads CASSGPQGSRVYSPLHF. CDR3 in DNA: TGTGCCAGCAGTGGCCCACAGGGATCCAGGGTTTATTCACCCCTCCACTTT.

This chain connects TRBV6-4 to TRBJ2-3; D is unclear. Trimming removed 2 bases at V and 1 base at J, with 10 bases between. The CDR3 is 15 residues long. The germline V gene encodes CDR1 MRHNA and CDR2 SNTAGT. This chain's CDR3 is CASSDGVGGTDTQYF. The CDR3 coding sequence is TGTGCCAGCAGTGACGGGGTTGGAGGCACAGATACGCAGTATTTT.

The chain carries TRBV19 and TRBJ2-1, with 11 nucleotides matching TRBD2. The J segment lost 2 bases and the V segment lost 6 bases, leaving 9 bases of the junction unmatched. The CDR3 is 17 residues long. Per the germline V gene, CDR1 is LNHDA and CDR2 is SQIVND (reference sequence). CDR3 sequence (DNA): TGTGCCAGTAGCGGTAGCGGGGGGGCCTACCCCTACAATGAGCAGTTCTTC. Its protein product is CASSGSGGAYPYNEQFF.

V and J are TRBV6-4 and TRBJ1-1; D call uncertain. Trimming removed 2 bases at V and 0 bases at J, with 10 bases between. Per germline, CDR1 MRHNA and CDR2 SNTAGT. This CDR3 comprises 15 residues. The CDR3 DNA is TGTGCCAGCAGTGACAGCCGTGGGATGAACACTGAAGCTTTCTTT. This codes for CASSDSRGMNTEAFF.

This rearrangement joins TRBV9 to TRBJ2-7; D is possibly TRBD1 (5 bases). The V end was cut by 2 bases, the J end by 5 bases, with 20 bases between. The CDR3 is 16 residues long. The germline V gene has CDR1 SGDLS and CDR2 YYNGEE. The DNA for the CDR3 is TGTGCCAGCAGCGTCGACGTAGGCAGGACATCACACGAGCAGTACTTC. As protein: CASSVDVGRTSHEQYF.

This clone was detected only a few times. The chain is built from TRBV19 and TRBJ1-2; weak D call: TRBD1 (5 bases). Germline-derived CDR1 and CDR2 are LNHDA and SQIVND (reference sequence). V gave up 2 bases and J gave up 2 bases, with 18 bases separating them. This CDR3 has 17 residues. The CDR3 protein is CASSILIRDEKNYGYTF. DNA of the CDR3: TGTGCCAGTAGTATACTCATCAGGGACGAGAAGAACTATGGCTACACCTTC.

DNA of the CDR3: TGCGCCAGCAGCTTGGGGGTCGCGGGGGGCCAAGAGACCCAGTACTTC. Translating it yields CASSLGVAGGQETQYF. The rearrangement joins TRBV5-1 to TRBJ2-5; 8 nucleotides line up with TRBD2. Unmatched junction bases numbered 5, after V lost 0 bases and J lost 1 base. CDR3 size: 16 residues. Germline assignment: CDR1 SGHRS and CDR2 YFSETQ. The full variable domain, completed using reference TRBV5-1 and TRBJ2-5, is KAGVTQTPRYLIKTRGQQVTLSCSPISGHRSVSWYQQTPGQGLQFLFEYFSETQRNKGNFPGRFSGRQFSNSRSEMNVSTLELGDSALYLCASSLGVAGGQETQYFGPGTRLLVL.

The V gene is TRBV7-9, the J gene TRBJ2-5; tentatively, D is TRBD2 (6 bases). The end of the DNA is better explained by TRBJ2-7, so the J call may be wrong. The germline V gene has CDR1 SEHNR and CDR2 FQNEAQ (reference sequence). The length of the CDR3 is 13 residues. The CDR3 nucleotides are TGTGCCGCAGGACACGGGAGATACGACGAGCAGTACTTC. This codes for CAAGHGRYDEQYF.

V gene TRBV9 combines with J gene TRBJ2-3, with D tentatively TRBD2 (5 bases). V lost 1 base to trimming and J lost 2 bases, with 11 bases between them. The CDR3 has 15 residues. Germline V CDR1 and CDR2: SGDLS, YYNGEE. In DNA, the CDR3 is TGTGCCAGCAGCGTATTTGCGGGTCTCACAGATACGCAGTATTTT. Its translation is CASSVFAGLTDTQYF.

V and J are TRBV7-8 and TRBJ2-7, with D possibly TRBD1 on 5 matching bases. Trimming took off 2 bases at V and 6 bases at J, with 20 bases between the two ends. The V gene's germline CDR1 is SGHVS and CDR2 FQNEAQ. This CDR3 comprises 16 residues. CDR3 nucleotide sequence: TGTGCCAGCAGCTTATCTTTGCAGGGCGTGTATATCGAGCAGTACTTC. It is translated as CASSLSLQGVYIEQYF.

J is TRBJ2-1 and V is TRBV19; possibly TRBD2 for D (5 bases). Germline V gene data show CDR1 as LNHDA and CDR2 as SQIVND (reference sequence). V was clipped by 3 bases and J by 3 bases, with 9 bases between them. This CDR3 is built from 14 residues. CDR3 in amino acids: CASSISRGYNEQFF. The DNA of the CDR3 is TGTGCCAGTAGTATTTCCCGGGGCTACAATGAGCAGTTCTTC.

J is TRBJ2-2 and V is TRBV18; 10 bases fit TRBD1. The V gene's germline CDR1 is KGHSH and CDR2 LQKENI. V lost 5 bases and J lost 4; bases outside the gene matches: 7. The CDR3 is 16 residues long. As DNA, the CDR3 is TGTGCCAGCTCAGCCAAGACAGGGGGCGTCACCGGGGAGCTGTTTTTT. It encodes CASSAKTGGVTGELFF.

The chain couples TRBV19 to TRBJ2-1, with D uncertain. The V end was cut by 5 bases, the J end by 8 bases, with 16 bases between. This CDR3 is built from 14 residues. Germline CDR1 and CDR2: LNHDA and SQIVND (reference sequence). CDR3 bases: TGTGCCAGTAGTCCCGCGAGGTACCACGATGAGCAGTTCTTC. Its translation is CASSPARYHDEQFF. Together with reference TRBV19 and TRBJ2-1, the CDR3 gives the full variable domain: DGGITQSPKYLFRKEGQNVTLSCEQNLNHDAMYWYRQDPGQGLRLIYYSQIVNDFQKGDIAEGYSVSREKKESFPLTVTSAQKNPTAFYLCASSPARYHDEQFFGPGTRLTVL.

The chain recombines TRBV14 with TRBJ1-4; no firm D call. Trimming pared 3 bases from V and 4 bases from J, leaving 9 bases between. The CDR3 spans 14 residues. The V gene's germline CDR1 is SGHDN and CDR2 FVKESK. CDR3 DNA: TGTGCCAGCAGCCATCGCGCCGTTAATGAAAAACTGTTTTTT. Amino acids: CASSHRAVNEKLFF.

As DNA, the CDR3 is TGCGCCAGCAGCGCCCGGATAGGGGCTCGCGGAAACACCATATATTTT. Its protein product is CASSARIGARGNTIYF. This sequence joins TRBV5-1 and TRBJ1-3; D is perhaps TRBD1 (5 bases). With 4 bases removed from V and 4 bases from J, the gap between germline ends came to 18 bases. Germline V lookup: CDR1 SGHRS, CDR2 YFSETQ. The CDR3 runs 16 residues.

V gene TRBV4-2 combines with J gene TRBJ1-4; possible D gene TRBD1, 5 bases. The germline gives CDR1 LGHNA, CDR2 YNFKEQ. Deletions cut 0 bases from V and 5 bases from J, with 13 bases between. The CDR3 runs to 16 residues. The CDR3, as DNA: TGTGCCAGCAGCCAAGACCCTCAGGGACCCAATGAAAAACTGTTTTTT. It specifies CASSQDPQGPNEKLFF.

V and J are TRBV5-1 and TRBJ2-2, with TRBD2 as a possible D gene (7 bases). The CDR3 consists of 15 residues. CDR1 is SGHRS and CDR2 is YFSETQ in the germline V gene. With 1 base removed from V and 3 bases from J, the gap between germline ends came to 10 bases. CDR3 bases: TGCGCCAGCAGCTTGAAAGGGGGGGACACCGGGGAGCTGTTTTTT. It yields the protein CASSLKGGDTGELFF.

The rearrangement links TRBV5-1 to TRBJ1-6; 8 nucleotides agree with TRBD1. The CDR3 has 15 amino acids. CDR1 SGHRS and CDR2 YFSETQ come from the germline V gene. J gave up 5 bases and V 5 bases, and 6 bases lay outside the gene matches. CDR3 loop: CASSQQGADNSPLHF. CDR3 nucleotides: TGCGCCAGCAGTCAGCAGGGGGCAGATAATTCACCCCTCCACTTT.

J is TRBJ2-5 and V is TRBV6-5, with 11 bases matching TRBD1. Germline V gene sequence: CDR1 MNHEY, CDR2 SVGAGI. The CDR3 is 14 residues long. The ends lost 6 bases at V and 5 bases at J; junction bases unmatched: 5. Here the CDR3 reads CASRRTGGAETQYF. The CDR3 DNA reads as TGTGCCAGCAGACGGACAGGGGGCGCGGAGACCCAGTACTTC.

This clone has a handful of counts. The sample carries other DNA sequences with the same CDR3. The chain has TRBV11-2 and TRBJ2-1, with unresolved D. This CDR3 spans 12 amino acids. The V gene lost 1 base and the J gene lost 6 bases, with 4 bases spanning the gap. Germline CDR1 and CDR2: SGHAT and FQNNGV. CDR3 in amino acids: CASSLVRNEQFF. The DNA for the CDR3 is TGTGCCAGCAGCTTAGTTCGCAATGAGCAGTTCTTC.

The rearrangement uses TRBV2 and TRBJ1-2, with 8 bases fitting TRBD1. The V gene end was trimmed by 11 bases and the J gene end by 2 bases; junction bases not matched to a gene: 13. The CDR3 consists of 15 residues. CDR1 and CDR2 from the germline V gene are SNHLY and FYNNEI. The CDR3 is CALYAAQGANYGYTF. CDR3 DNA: TGTGCCCTCTACGCCGCCCAGGGGGCCAACTATGGCTACACCTTC.

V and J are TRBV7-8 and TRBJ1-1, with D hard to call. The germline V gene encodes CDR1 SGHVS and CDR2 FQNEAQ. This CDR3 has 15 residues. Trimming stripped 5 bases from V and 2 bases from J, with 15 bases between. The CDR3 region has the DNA TGTGCCAGCAGCCTTAGCATACCCCTAAACACTGAAGCTTTCTTT. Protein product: CASSLSIPLNTEAFF.

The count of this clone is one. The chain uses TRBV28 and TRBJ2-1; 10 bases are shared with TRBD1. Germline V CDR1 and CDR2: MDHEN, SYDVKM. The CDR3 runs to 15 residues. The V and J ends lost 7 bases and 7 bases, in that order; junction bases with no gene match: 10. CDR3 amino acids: CASIRGQGFTNEQFF. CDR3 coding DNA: TGTGCCAGCATCCGGGGACAGGGGTTTACTAATGAGCAGTTCTTC.